These T cell receptor beta chains were read from a single sample in a study of PD-1 blockade in classical Hodgkin lymphoma. Only in-frame clones appear in the TCRdb table, and some are missing; sequencing was by immunoSEQ multiplex PCR. This sample yields about 47,000 clones, of which 80% are seen a single time; about 19% belongs to the top ten. Sequenced here: peripheral blood mononuclear cells (PBMCs), sampled before the fourth cycle of nivolumab. All receptors come from a human donor with classical Hodgkin lymphoma. CDR3s include the opening cysteine and the closing phenylalanine or tryptophan. A D gene is named only where the DNA matches it firmly. Not every row has a clone size; where given, it reads once, few, many or a size class.

V,D,J,size,DNA,CDR3
TRBV5-1,TRBD2,TRBJ2-3,-,TGCGCCAGCAGCCCCGGTGGAGCGGGGCCAAGAGATACGCAGTATTTT,CASSPGGAGPRDTQYF
TRBV5-1,TRBD2,TRBJ2-1,-,TGCGCCAGCAGCATCGATCCGGGAGGCAATGAGCAGTTCTTC,CASSIDPGGNEQFF
TRBV27,TRBD2,TRBJ2-1,-,TGTGCCAGCAGTCCGCGGCTAGCGGGAGGGAGCGATGAGCAGTTCTTC,CASSPRLAGGSDEQFF
TRBV5-1,-,TRBJ2-7,-,TGCGCCAGCAGCGCATTACACGAGCAGTACTTC,CASSALHEQYF
TRBV6-1,-,TRBJ2-7,-,TGTGCCAGCAGTGAAGCGCTTCAGGGGTTGAAGCAGTACTTC,CASSEALQGLKQYF
TRBV6-4,-,TRBJ2-3,once,TGTGCCAGCAGTGAAGTCTCCAGAGATACGCAGTATTTT,CASSEVSRDTQYF
TRBV6-5,-,TRBJ1-6,-,TGTGCCAGCAGTTCGGCCTATAATTCACCCCTCCACTTT,CASSSAYNSPLHF
TRBV9,-,TRBJ2-2,few,TGTGCCAGCAGCGTAGTCTTGGGCGGGGAGCTGTTTTTT,CASSVVLGGELFF
TRBV6-5,TRBD1,TRBJ2-7,-,TGTGCCAGCAGGCCTAGGACAGGGGACTACGAGCAGTACTTC,CASRPRTGDYEQYF
TRBV5-1,TRBD2,TRBJ2-5,-,TGCGCCAGCAGCTTGGATCTAGCGGGAGGGCGGGAGACCCAGTACTTC,CASSLDLAGGRETQYF
TRBV25-1,TRBD1,TRBJ2-1,few,TGTGCCAGCAGTGGGGTAGGGACAGGTTTGACCAATGAGCAGTTCTTC,CASSGVGTGLTNEQFF
TRBV7-6,TRBD1,TRBJ2-3,-,TGTGCCAGCAGCTCAAATGGGACAGGGGGCACAGATACGCAGTATTTT,CASSSNGTGGTDTQYF
TRBV12-5,-,TRBJ2-1,-,TGTGCTAGCGCGTTGGCCTACAATGAGCAGTTCTTC,CASALAYNEQFF
TRBV5-1,-,TRBJ2-2,-,TGCGCCAGCAGCTTGGGAATTTCGAACACCGGGGAGCTGTTTTTT,CASSLGISNTGELFF
TRBV27,TRBD2,TRBJ2-1,-,TGTGCCAGCAGGATACTAGCGGGGGGCTCCCTACACAATGAGCAGTTCTTC,CASRILAGGSLHNEQFF
TRBV14,-,TRBJ1-4,-,TGTGCCAGCACCCCCCTCCGCAGGGATGAAGAAAAACTGTTTTTT,CASTPLRRDEEKLFF
TRBV10-3,TRBD1,TRBJ2-1,-,TGTGCCACCGAGTCGGGACAGGGGGCTAATGAGCAGTTCTTC,CATESGQGANEQFF
TRBV19,-,TRBJ2-1,-,TGTGCCAGTACGACTCGGACACCCGGTGAGCAGTTCTTC,CASTTRTPGEQFF
TRBV19,-,TRBJ2-3,-,TGTGCCAGTAGGCTGGGCATCACAGATACGCAGTATTTT,CASRLGITDTQYF
TRBV6-6,-,TRBJ1-6,-,TGTGCCAGCACGGTTGGGGACAATTCACCCCTCCACTTT,CASTVGDNSPLHF
TRBV19,TRBD2,TRBJ2-3,few,TGTGCCAGTACTACTAGCGGGAGAGATACGCAGTATTTT,CASTTSGRDTQYF
TRBV5-1,-,TRBJ1-6,-,TGCGCCAGCAGCATCCGGGACCTTAATTCACCCCTCCACTTT,CASSIRDLNSPLHF
TRBV19,-,TRBJ2-1,-,TGTGCCAGTAGTAGGACTAATCTCTTAGCTAGCCACAATGAGCAGTTCTTC,CASSRTNLLASHNEQFF
TRBV7-9,-,TRBJ1-4,-,TGTGCCAGCAGCTTAGCGCTGGGGGGCAGTCTGTTTTTT,CASSLALGGSLFF
TRBV9,-,TRBJ2-7,-,TGTGCCAGCAGCGTAGGACTACAATCCTACGAGCAGTACTTC,CASSVGLQSYEQYF
TRBV27,-,TRBJ2-1,few,TGTGCCAGCAGTTTATCGCTCGGGAGCAATGAGCAGTTCTTC,CASSLSLGSNEQFF
TRBV7-9,TRBD2,TRBJ2-3,-,TGTGCCAGCAGCTTAGGAACGACTAGCGGGAGCACAGATACGCAGTATTTT,CASSLGTTSGSTDTQYF